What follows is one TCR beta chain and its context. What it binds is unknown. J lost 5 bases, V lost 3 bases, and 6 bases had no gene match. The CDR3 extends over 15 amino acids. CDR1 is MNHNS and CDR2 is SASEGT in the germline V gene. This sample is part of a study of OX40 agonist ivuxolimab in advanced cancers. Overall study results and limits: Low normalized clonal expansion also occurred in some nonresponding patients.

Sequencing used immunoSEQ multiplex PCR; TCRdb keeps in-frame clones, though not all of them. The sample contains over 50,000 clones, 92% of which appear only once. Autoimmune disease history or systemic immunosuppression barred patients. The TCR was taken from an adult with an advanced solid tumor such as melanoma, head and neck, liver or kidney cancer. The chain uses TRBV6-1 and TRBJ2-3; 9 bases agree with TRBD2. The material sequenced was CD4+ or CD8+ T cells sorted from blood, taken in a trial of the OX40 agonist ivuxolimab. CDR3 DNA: TGTGCCAGCAGTGAGGGCGGGAGGGCCTTAGATACGCAGTATTTT. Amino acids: CASSEGGRALDTQYF.